This T cell receptor beta chain was documented in a study of response to subunit inactivated influenza vaccine. Study findings and constraints: After each seasonal influenza vaccination, few new T cells are recruited, the authors suggested.

Turning to this clonotype: Its antigen is not identified.

TCRdb passed the RT-PCR reads through MiXCR, listing each CDR3 protein once. The sample has roughly 520,000 distinct CDR3 sequences; about 25% are singletons. Germline V gives CDR1 SGHRS, CDR2 YFSETQ. The V and J ends lost 2 bases and 0 bases, in that order; junction bases with no gene match: 4. The CDR3 contains 16 residues. The sequence was collected from a middle-aged man who received an inactivated influenza vaccine. This chain links TRBV5-1 with TRBJ2-3, with 9 positions matching TRBD1. Sequences were derived from CD4+ T cells sorted from PBMCs, sampled 4 to 6 days after vaccination. Here the CDR3 reads CASSLQGARSTDTQYF. CDR3 coding DNA: TGCGCCAGCAGCTTACAGGGGGCGCGTAGCACAGATACGCAGTATTTT.